This entry concerns a single T cell receptor (beta chain). Its antigen is still unknown. Primers included in the PCR were 60 Vbeta and 13 Jbeta primers. Sequencing was performed with immunoSEQ multiplex PCR; in TCRdb, only in-frame clones are kept and a portion is missing. The repertoire holds 150,000 to 250,000 clones, with 82% as singletons. From germline, CDR1 is MDHEN and CDR2 SYDVKM. The CDR3 covers 14 residues. V was shortened by 8 bases and J by 3 bases, with 13 bases between the two germline ends. The record originates from a study of cytomegalovirus exposure and HLA in healthy donors. Study-level points and caveats: 87-base-pair reads could not separate some V segments, including TRBV6-2 and TRBV6-3. As immune exposure information, only CMV serostatus was available. Associated with HLA alleles at 0.05 false discovery rate in a later analysis were approximately 17,000 TCR beta sequences.

Sequencing input: PBMCs. This TCR was sampled from a woman aged 45-65 years in good health and CMV-seropositive. The chain joins TRBV28 to TRBJ2-2; a weak D match, TRBD1 (6 bases). CDR3 nucleotides: TGTGCCAGCGGTTCCGGACAGCACACCGGGGAGCTGTTTTTT. Amino acid sequence: CASGSGQHTGELFF.